One and the same sample provided the 20 T cell receptor beta chains below, sequenced in a study of radiotherapy plus CTLA-4 blockade in lung cancer. Clones were read by immunoSEQ multiplex PCR, and TCRdb kept only the in-frame ones, dropping some. The table has some 92,000 clones, approximately 78% seen once. Sequenced here: peripheral blood, sampled from a patient treated with radiotherapy plus ipilimumab. These receptors were collected from a human donor with non-small cell lung cancer who had a partial response to radiotherapy plus ipilimumab.

A word on this clone: An end of the junction differs from the germline gene, which may be a read error. The sample has other DNA sequences that encode this CDR3 too. The chain employs TRBV9 and TRBJ2-1; TRBD2 matches 11 bases. This CDR3 contains 18 residues. CDR1 and CDR2 (germline): SGDLS, YYNGEE. This CDR3 is CASSPGTSGGRSYNEQFF. CDR3 bases: TGTGCCAGCAGCCCCGGGACTAGCGGCGGTCGCTCCTACAATGAACAGTTCTTC.

This chain uses TRBV5-1 with TRBJ2-3; 8 bases align to TRBD2. V dropped 3 bases and J dropped 0; count of bases not matched to a gene: 3. The CDR3 spans 15 residues. Germline assignment: CDR1 SGHRS and CDR2 YFSETQ. CDR3 protein: CASSSTSGSTDTQYF. The CDR3, as DNA: TGCGCCAGCAGCTCAACTAGCGGAAGCACAGATACGCAGTATTTT.

The chain is built from TRBV11-2 and TRBJ2-6, with a possible D match to TRBD2 (7 bases). V was clipped by 5 bases and J by 4 bases, with 21 bases between them. This CDR3 region has 18 residues. Germline lookup yields CDR1 SGHAT and CDR2 FQNNGV. Here the CDR3 DNA reads TGTGCCAGCAGCCCAAGGGGAGGGGGGGCTGACGGGGCCAACGTCCTGACTTTC. It codes for CASSPRGGGADGANVLTF.

This clone was found a few times. V and J are TRBV5-4 and TRBJ1-4; 7 nucleotides agree with TRBD1. J gave up 1 base and V 5 bases, and 14 bases lay outside the gene matches. Germline CDR1 and CDR2: SGHNT and YYREEE (reference sequence). CDR3 size: 18 residues. The CDR3 protein is CASSFKRGGAGTNEKLFF. The CDR3 coding sequence is TGTGCCAGCAGTTTCAAGCGAGGGGGCGCGGGAACTAATGAAAAACTGTTTTTT.

V gene TRBV5-1 combines with J gene TRBJ2-7; 13 bases agree with TRBD2. The ends lost 3 bases at V and 4 bases at J; junction bases unmatched: 4. There are 15 residues in the CDR3. Germline V gives CDR1 SGHRS, CDR2 YFSETQ. The DNA of the CDR3 is TGCGCCAGCAGCTCAGGACTAGCGGGAGTTTACGAGCAGTACTTC. Translating gives CASSSGLAGVYEQYF.

The chain couples TRBV27 to TRBJ2-1, with D possibly matching TRBD1 (6 bases). There are 15 residues in the CDR3. Germline loops: CDR1 MNHEY, CDR2 SMNVEV (reference sequence). The V gene lost 3 bases and the J gene lost 4 bases, with 13 bases spanning the gap. CDR3 residues: CASSFRQEIYNEQFF. CDR3 sequence (DNA): TGTGCCAGCAGTTTTCGACAGGAAATTTACAATGAGCAGTTCTTC.

A single count supports this clone. The V and J genes are TRBV5-8 and TRBJ2-5; 10 bases map to TRBD1. V lost 3 bases to trimming and J lost 0 bases; unmatched junction nucleotides: 8. CDR3 length: 17 amino acids. CDR1 is SGHTS and CDR2 is YDEGEE in the germline V gene. The CDR3 reads CASSYPGQGLYQETQYF. The CDR3 DNA reads TGTGCCAGCAGCTACCCGGGACAGGGGTTGTACCAAGAGACCCAGTACTTC.

V is TRBV19 and J is TRBJ2-7, with D possibly matching TRBD1 (7 bases). Germline V gene data show CDR1 as LNHDA and CDR2 as SQIVND (reference sequence). The CDR3 is 15 residues long. V dropped 3 bases and J dropped 6 bases, with 18 bases sitting between them. The CDR3 spells CASSIQGRQGGEQYF. DNA for the CDR3: TGTGCCAGTAGTATCCAGGGAAGACAGGGAGGCGAGCAGTACTTC.

The V call is TRBV29-1, the J call TRBJ2-5; 9 bases align to TRBD1. After removal of 5 bases from V and 3 bases from J, the junction contained 1 base not matched to a gene. The CDR3 is made up of 12 amino acids. The germline gives CDR1 SQVTM, CDR2 ANQGSEA. The CDR3 DNA follows: TGCAGCGTTCGGACAGGGGAAGAGACCCAGTACTTC. Translating it yields CSVRTGEETQYF.

The chain employs TRBV7-9 and TRBJ2-3; TRBD2 matches at 9 bases. Looked up from germline, CDR1 is SEHNR and CDR2 is FQNEAQ (reference sequence). V lost 2 bases, J lost 2 bases, and 14 bases stayed unmatched. This CDR3 is built from 19 residues. DNA for the CDR3: TGTGCCAGCAGCTTACAGCGCGGGCTAGCGGGATTCCTCACAGATACGCAGTATTTT. Encoded protein: CASSLQRGLAGFLTDTQYF.

This chain links TRBV6-1 with TRBJ2-1, with 10 bases identical to TRBD2. CDR1 and CDR2 from the germline V gene are MNHNS and SASEGT. There are 15 residues in the CDR3. V was clipped by 7 bases and J by 2 bases; unmatched bases: 5. CDR3 coding DNA: TGTGCCAGCACTAGCGGGAGTACCACCTACAATGAGCAGTTCTTC. Translating gives CASTSGSTTYNEQFF.

The chain links TRBV5-1 to TRBJ2-1; D possibly corresponds to TRBD1 (7 bases). The CDR3 is 16 residues long. V lost 0 bases, J lost 5 bases, and 15 bases lay in between. Germline assignment: CDR1 SGHRS and CDR2 YFSETQ. The CDR3 loop is CASSLVPGGLNNEQFF. The CDR3, as DNA: TGCGCCAGCAGCTTGGTACCAGGGGGACTTAACAATGAGCAGTTCTTC.

The CDR3 here is CASSTGFTEAFF. Here the CDR3 DNA reads TGTGCCAGCAGTACAGGGTTCACTGAAGCTTTCTTT. The chain combines TRBV6-1 with TRBJ1-1; TRBD1 might be the D (6 bases). The germline CDR1 and CDR2 sequences are MNHNS and SASEGT. V was trimmed by 5 bases and J by 4 bases, leaving 8 bases between them. CDR3 size: 12 residues.

This clone turned up a few times. The rearrangement links TRBV5-8 to TRBJ2-3; TRBD1 is a possible D gene (7 bases). V was pared by 2 bases and J by 8 bases, with 15 bases between. The CDR3 loop spans 14 amino acids. Germline loops: CDR1 SGHTS, CDR2 YDEGEE. CDR3: CASSLSGGGATQYF. As DNA, the CDR3 is TGTGCCAGCAGCTTATCAGGGGGAGGCGCTACGCAGTATTTT.

V is TRBV2 and J is TRBJ1-5; weak D call: TRBD1 (5 bases). CDR3 length: 15 residues. Germline lookup yields CDR1 SNHLY and CDR2 FYNNEI. V dropped 4 bases and J dropped 1 base, with 11 bases sitting between them. The CDR3 nucleotides read TGTGCCAGCAGTGGCGGGACTAGGAGCAATCAGCCCCAGCATTTT. Encoded protein: CASSGGTRSNQPQHF.

The chain employs TRBV19 and TRBJ1-5, with a tentative D call TRBD1 (6 bases). Per the germline V gene, CDR1 is LNHDA and CDR2 is SQIVND (reference sequence). CDR3 length: 15 residues. V was cut by 4 bases and J by 0 bases, with 10 bases left in between. CDR3 sequence reads: CASSTQGLSNQPQHF. The CDR3 bases are TGTGCCAGTAGTACCCAGGGGCTTAGCAATCAGCCCCAGCATTTT.

The gene calls are TRBV11-2 and TRBJ1-2, with D possibly TRBD1 on 5 matching bases. In germline, CDR1 is SGHAT, CDR2 FQNNGV. V lost 4 bases and J lost 8, with 14 bases in between. The CDR3 is 13 amino acids. DNA of the CDR3: TGTGCCAGCAGCTCCGGGGGGGGATACGGCTACACCTTC. Translation: CASSSGGGYGYTF.

The chain is built from TRBV19 and TRBJ2-2, with D uncertain. Germline CDR1 LNHDA, CDR2 SQIVND (reference sequence). V lost 3 bases, J lost 3 bases, and 11 bases lay in between. This CDR3 contains 15 residues. The CDR3 protein is CASSINSEHTGELFF. In DNA, the CDR3 is TGTGCCAGTAGTATTAACTCCGAGCACACCGGGGAGCTGTTTTTT.

The chain recombines TRBV28 with TRBJ2-2; 7 nucleotides align to TRBD1. This CDR3 is built from 18 residues. Germline-derived CDR1 and CDR2 are MDHEN and SYDVKM. Germline trimming cut 5 bases from V and 8 bases from J; bases unmatched to any gene: 20. As DNA, the CDR3 is TGTGCCAGCAGTACCCGGCGACAGGGCGTGGGGGTATCTGGGGAGCTGTTTTTT. This codes for CASSTRRQGVGVSGELFF.

The genes are TRBV25-1 and TRBJ1-4; a weak D match, TRBD1 (5 bases). CDR1 MGHDK and CDR2 SYGVNS come from the germline V gene. CDR3 size: 12 residues. Between the trimmed V and J ends, which lost 4 bases and 12 bases, there was a span of 12 bases. DNA for the CDR3: TGTGCCAGCAGTGGGTTACAGGTCCAACTGTTTTTT. Protein: CASSGLQVQLFF. Variable domain in full (rest from reference TRBV25-1 and TRBJ1-4): EADIYQTPRYLVIGTGKKITLECSQTMGHDKMYWYQQDPGMELHLIHYSYGVNSTEKGDLSSESTVSRIRTEHFPLTLESARPSHTSQYLCASSGLQVQLFFGSGTQLSVL.